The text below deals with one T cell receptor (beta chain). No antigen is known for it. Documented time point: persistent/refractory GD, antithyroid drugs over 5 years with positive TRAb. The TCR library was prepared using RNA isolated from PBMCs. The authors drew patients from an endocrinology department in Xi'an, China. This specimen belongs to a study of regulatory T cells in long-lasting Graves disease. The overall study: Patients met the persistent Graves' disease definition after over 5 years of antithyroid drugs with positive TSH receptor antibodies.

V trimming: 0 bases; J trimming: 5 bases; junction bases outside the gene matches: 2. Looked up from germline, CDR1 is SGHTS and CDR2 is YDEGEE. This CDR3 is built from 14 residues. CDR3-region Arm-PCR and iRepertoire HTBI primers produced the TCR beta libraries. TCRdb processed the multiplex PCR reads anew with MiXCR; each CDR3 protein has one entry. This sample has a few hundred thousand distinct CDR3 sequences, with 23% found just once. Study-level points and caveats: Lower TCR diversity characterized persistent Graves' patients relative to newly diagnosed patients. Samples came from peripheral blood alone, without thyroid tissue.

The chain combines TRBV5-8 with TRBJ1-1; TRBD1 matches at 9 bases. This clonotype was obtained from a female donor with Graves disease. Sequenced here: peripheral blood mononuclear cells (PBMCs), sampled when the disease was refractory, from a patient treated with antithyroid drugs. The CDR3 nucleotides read TGTGCCAGCAGCTTGGAGGACAGGGGAACTGAAGCTTTCTTT. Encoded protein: CASSLEDRGTEAFF.